The TCR beta chain under discussion was sequenced for a study of blood T cells in healthy people across ages. This CDR3 spans 14 amino acids. Trimming cost V 6 bases and J 4 bases; bases outside gene matches: 6. Germline CDR1 and CDR2: WSHSY and SAAADI. Study outcomes and limitations: Naive T cell percentage by flow cytometry tracked strongly with beta diversity. Higher diversity, along with more naive CD4+ cells, distinguished long-lived donors from aged donors.

Notes on this clonotype: Its antigen is currently unknown.

Sample-barcoded 5' priming and a J-beta primer mix drove a second PCR of roughly 7 to 11 cycles. A template-switch adaptor with 12 random nucleotides tagged each cDNA molecule. TCRdb redid the calling of the 5' RACE reads with MiXCR, one entry per CDR3 protein. The table records about 1.4 million distinct CDR3 sequences, 45% to 70% of them present only once. Staff drew roughly 10 milliliters of peripheral blood from each donor. Sequencing input: blood. This chain links TRBV10-2 with TRBJ2-7, with 10 bases that match TRBD1. The source of this sequence is a man aged 18 to 30 in good health. The CDR3 spells CASSRSDRGYEQYF. CDR3 nucleotides: TGCGCCAGCAGCCGTTCGGACAGGGGGTACGAGCAGTACTTC.